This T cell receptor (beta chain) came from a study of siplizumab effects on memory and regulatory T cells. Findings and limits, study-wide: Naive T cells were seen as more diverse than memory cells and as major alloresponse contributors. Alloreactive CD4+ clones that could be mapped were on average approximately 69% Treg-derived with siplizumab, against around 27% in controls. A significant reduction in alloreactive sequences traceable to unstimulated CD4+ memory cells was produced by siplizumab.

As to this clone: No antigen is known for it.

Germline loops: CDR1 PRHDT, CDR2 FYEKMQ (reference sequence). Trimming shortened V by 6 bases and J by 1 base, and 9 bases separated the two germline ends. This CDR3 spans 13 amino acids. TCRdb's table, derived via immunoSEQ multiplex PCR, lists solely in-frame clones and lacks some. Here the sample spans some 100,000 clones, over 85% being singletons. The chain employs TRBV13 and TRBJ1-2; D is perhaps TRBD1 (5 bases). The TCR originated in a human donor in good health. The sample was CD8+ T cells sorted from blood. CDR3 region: CASSPDSNYGYTF. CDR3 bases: TGTGCCAGCAGTCCAGACAGTAACTATGGCTACACCTTC.